The source of this T cell receptor (beta chain) is a study of T cell repertoires in cytomegalovirus infection. The study's findings and limits: The ex vivo response was dominated by HLA-C-restricted CMV-specific TCR beta clonotypes.

Remarks on this clonotype: Its antigen is not identified.

Using its own MiXCR run on the reads, TCRdb lists one record per CDR3 protein. This repertoire shows about 570,000 distinct CDR3 sequences, 35% to 50% found once; its top ten account for 48%. The CDR3 has 15 residues. Trimming stripped 4 bases from V and 6 bases from J, with 15 bases between. Germline V gene sequence: CDR1 SEHNR, CDR2 FQNEAQ (reference sequence). The sequenced sample was cultured PBMCs, obtained from culture after CMV antigen stimulation. The chain joins TRBV7-9 to TRBJ2-2; D is possibly TRBD2 (5 bases). The clonotype was recovered from a human donor in good health (CMV status not recorded). Some clones in this sample may be carry-over from other donors' samples. The CDR3 spells CASSSPRGMAGELFF. Written as DNA, the CDR3 is TGTGCCAGCAGCTCCCCCCGGGGAATGGCCGGGGAGCTGTTTTTT.